Detailed here is one T cell receptor beta chain. Its antigen is undetermined. The primer mix had 60 Vbeta and 13 Jbeta primers. TCRdb's copy holds only in-frame clones and misses some; the assay was immunoSEQ multiplex PCR. The table records roughly 160,000 clones, roughly 75% of them present only once. This entry is derived from a study of cytomegalovirus exposure and HLA in healthy donors. Study-wide points: HLA alleles showed associations with about 15,000 TCR beta sequences in a later analysis, at a 0.05 false discovery rate.

The CDR3 totals 13 residues. J was trimmed by 4 bases and V by 0 bases; bases with no gene match: 3. Germline values: CDR1 SQVTM, CDR2 ANQGSEA. Sequenced material: PBMCs. This chain joins TRBV29-1 and TRBJ2-7; the match to TRBD1 covers 7 bases. The origin of this receptor is a female donor in good health and CMV-seronegative. The CDR3 is CSVEDGTVYEQYF. Here the CDR3 DNA reads TGCAGCGTTGAAGATGGGACAGTTTACGAGCAGTACTTC.